The T cell receptor (beta chain) under discussion was sequenced for a study of blood T cells in healthy people across ages (dated by TCRdb to between 2015 and 2016). About the study as a whole: In model experiments, template switching captured about one uniquely barcoded TCR beta cDNA molecule for every two T cells. To avoid experimental bias, donors of different ages were distributed randomly across sequencing lanes. Using the same blood draw, the study looked at two additional independent replicas of 1 million unique cDNA reads for two donors, one aged 18 to 29 and the other aged 80 or older. To track age-related changes in TCR beta repertoire diversity, the study relied on deep sequencing normalized with unique cDNA molecular identifiers. The donors were split into four age groups: young (average around 15 years), middle-aged (about 40), aged (more than 60) and long-lived (roughly 80). Here is what the overall study found, with its caveats: As age increased, observed TCR beta diversity per million T cells dropped in a roughly linear way, and a significant reduction was already evident by age 40. Estimates of total diversity based on one million sequenced T cells were regarded as lower bounds and as underestimates. Because the CMV infection status of the donors was unknown, age-related changes in expanded clonotypes may potentially have been confounded. Conclusive comparison of naive and antigen-experienced compartments was prevented by the profiling of bulk unsorted PBMCs. Compared with the aged group, the long-lived group had more naive CD4+ T cells, fewer expanded clones and increased TCR diversity, suggesting age selection. There was a strong correlation between observed TCR beta diversity and the percentage of naive T cells measured by flow cytometry.

Note on this clonotype: The target of this receptor is not known. One base away there is no much larger clone; base qualities are not given.

Libraries were built with 5' RACE. Sequencing took place on an Illumina HiSeq 2500. A second 7 to 11 cycle PCR used a sample-barcoded 5' primer and a J-beta primer mix. A unique molecular identifier was introduced onto each TCR beta cDNA molecule by a template-switch 5' adaptor carrying 12 random nucleotides. At least 2.5 million CDR3-containing paired-end reads were obtained from each sample. First-strand cDNA was synthesized from all RNA with the Mint cDNA synthesis kit, primed by a TRBC-specific oligonucleotide. Following uracil-DNA glycosylase treatment, all cDNA underwent a first 18-cycle PCR with the universal primers M1SS and BC2_uni_R. Processing in the source paper ran as follows. For normalization, 1 million high-quality reads, each with a distinct molecular identifier, were randomly selected from each sample. Reads sharing molecular identifiers were discarded rather than binned into consensus sequences. MiTCR, set to a Q25 quality threshold and the strictest error-elimination algorithm, was used for CDR3 identification, clonotype clustering and error correction. A nonparametric unseen species model using Euler transformation provided a lower-bound estimate of total TCR beta diversity. TCRdb reran the public reads through fastp at Q25 and MiXCR, keeping productive beta chains. For every CDR3 protein sequence, its rows merge into one entry that carries the most common genes and DNA. The V and J calls and clone size are TCRdb's, not the authors'. The sample includes some 1.4 million distinct CDR3 sequences, with around 42% observed a single time. The ten largest clones take up roughly 8.2% of the sample.

Donors were 40 or so systemically healthy Caucasian individuals from Russia aged 6 to 90 years. Approximately 10 milliliters of peripheral blood were collected from each donor into EDTA-treated Vacutainer tubes. PBMCs were isolated by Ficoll-Paque density-gradient centrifugation, with at least 6 million obtained per sample. Total RNA was extracted from PBMCs with Trizol reagent, with at least 6 micrograms obtained per sample. For every donor, flow cytometry on a PBMC aliquot measured the percentage of naive CD45RAhigh/CD27high T cells. Sample: blood. This receptor was taken from a young woman in good health.

The DNA is as follows: TGTGCCGTCTGGAGGGCAGGGACTGAAGCTTTCTTT. Its protein is CAVWRAGTEAFF. This receptor chain uses TRBV6-5 and TRBJ1-1; TRBD1 is a possible D gene, resting on 5 matching bases. There are 12 amino acids in the CDR3, from cysteine to phenylalanine inclusive. The CDR3 DNA has 36 bases and is translated from base 1. Via the germline V gene, CDR1 is MNHEY and CDR2 SVGAGI. V lost 11 bases and J lost 5 bases; the stretch between them is 15 bases long.